Listed below are T cell receptor beta chains from one sample, sequenced in a study of blood T cell repertoires in COVID-19. Assay: immunoSEQ multiplex PCR; the TCRdb copy retains only in-frame clones and omits some. Of about 300,000 clones in the sample, nearly 90% were seen once. The sequenced material came from peripheral blood. Source of these receptors: a woman aged 30 to 39 with COVID-19, enrolled during active disease. CDR3s include the opening cysteine and the closing phenylalanine or tryptophan. D genes are given only for firm matches. The listing skips clone size in some rows; elsewhere it reads once, few, many or a size class.

CDR3 DNA,CDR3 protein,D gene,V gene,clone size,J gene,CDR3 length
TGTGCCAGCAGCTTAGGCCTGACAGATGGCTACACCTTC,CASSLGLTDGYTF,.,TRBV11-3,.,TRBJ1-2,13
TGTGCCAGCAGTTTTATACAGGGGAGAGGCTACACCTTC,CASSFIQGRGYTF,TRBD1,TRBV6-6,.,TRBJ1-2,13
TGTGCCAGCTCACCACCAGGGGTAGCTGGAAACACCATATATTTT,CASSPPGVAGNTIYF,.,TRBV18,.,TRBJ1-3,15
TGTGCCAGCAGTGGCCGACTAGCGGGGGGCAACGAGCAGTACTTC,CASSGRLAGGNEQYF,TRBD2,TRBV6-2/TRBV6-3,.,TRBJ2-7,15
TGTGCCAGCAGCTTGGGCCCCCAGCGGGGGGGAACCGGGGAGCTGTTTTTT,CASSLGPQRGGTGELFF,TRBD2,TRBV5-4,.,TRBJ2-2,17
TGCGCCAGCAGTGACGTCAATCAGCCCCAGCATTTT,CASSDVNQPQHF,.,TRBV10-2,.,TRBJ1-5,12
TGTGCCAGCAGCCAGGAGGGGGAGACCCAGTACTTC,CASSQEGETQYF,.,TRBV7-2,.,TRBJ2-5,12
TGCGCCAGCAGCTTCACTAGCGGGGTAAACACCGGGGAGCTGTTTTTT,CASSFTSGVNTGELFF,TRBD2,TRBV5-1,.,TRBJ2-2,16
TGCGCCTCGGACTGGGGTAAGAATTCACCCCTCCACTTT,CASDWGKNSPLHF,.,TRBV2,.,TRBJ1-6,13
TGTGCCAGCAGCTTTAATCGGGAGACCCAGTACTTC,CASSFNRETQYF,.,TRBV7-8,.,TRBJ2-5,12
TGTGCCACCAGGGACTACTCCTACGAGCAGTACTTC,CATRDYSYEQYF,TRBD2,TRBV2,.,TRBJ2-7,12
TGTGCCAGTAGTATCGGCGGCCCCAACACCGGGGAGCTGTTTTTT,CASSIGGPNTGELFF,.,TRBV19,.,TRBJ2-2,15
TGTGCCAGCAGTCGGGTCCCCAATCAGCCCCAGCATTTT,CASSRVPNQPQHF,.,TRBV6-5,few,TRBJ1-5,13
TGTGCCAGCAGTGACTGGCGGGGGAGCGATGAGCAGTTCTTC,CASSDWRGSDEQFF,TRBD2,TRBV6-4,.,TRBJ2-1,14
TGTGCCAGCAGTCGGGCGGGACAGGGCTATGAGACCCAGTACTTC,CASSRAGQGYETQYF,TRBD1,TRBV6-5,few,TRBJ2-5,15
TGTGCCAGCAGCCTTACAGGGAACTATGGCTACACCTTC,CASSLTGNYGYTF,.,TRBV6-2/TRBV6-3,few,TRBJ1-2,13
TGCGCCAGCAGCCAAAGAGGGGGACAGGGGGCATCACCCCTCCACTTT,CASSQRGGQGASPLHF,TRBD1,TRBV4-1,.,TRBJ1-6,16
TGTGCCAGTAGCACCAACTCAGCAGGATACAATGAGCAGTTCTTC,CASSTNSAGYNEQFF,.,TRBV19,.,TRBJ2-1,15
TGTGCCAGCTCACCGCAGGTGAATGAAAAACTGTTTTTT,CASSPQVNEKLFF,.,TRBV18,.,TRBJ1-4,13
TGTGCCAGCAGCTTAGGAGGGGACTTTACCAATGAGCAGTTCTTC,CASSLGGDFTNEQFF,.,TRBV7-2,once,TRBJ2-1,15
TGTGCCAGCAGCCCGACCATGACAGGGGGCTACGAGCAGTACTTC,CASSPTMTGGYEQYF,TRBD1,TRBV11-2,once,TRBJ2-7,15
TGTGCCAGCACTCGGCAGGGCGTAGCACCCCTCCACTTT,CASTRQGVAPLHF,.,TRBV6-6,.,TRBJ1-6,13